This TCR beta chain was retrieved from a study of cytomegalovirus exposure and HLA in healthy donors. Nominally healthy donors were sampled, though unrecorded immune exposures were likely. General study results and limits: TCR beta V segments were, for the most part, productive about 90% or about 30% of the time in an earlier analysis. The authors reported that TCR beta sequences could predict HLA-A and HLA-B alleles. These predictions were accurate for most subjects in the first cohort. In a later analysis, at a false discovery rate of 0.05, about 15,000 TCR beta sequences were associated with HLA alleles.

In the case of this clone: What it recognizes is unknown.

The PCR contained 60 Vbeta and 13 Jbeta primers. The assay was immunoSEQ multiplex PCR, and TCRdb's table has in-frame clones only and misses some. The profile shows fewer than 350,000 clones, 70% to 90% of them singletons. V dropped 0 bases and J dropped 5 bases, with 15 bases sitting between them. Germline V gives CDR1 SGHDT, CDR2 YYEEEE. The CDR3 loop spans 16 amino acids. The chain recombines TRBV5-6 with TRBJ1-5, with D possibly being TRBD1 (6 bases). This TCR was recovered from a young woman in good health and CMV-seronegative. The sequencing sample was made of PBMCs. The CDR3 coding sequence is TGTGCCAGCAGCTTGGGGGGGCCGAACATATATCAGCCCCAGCATTTT. It codes for CASSLGGPNIYQPQHF.